This T cell receptor beta chain was found in a study of T cell repertoires in cytomegalovirus infection. Turning to the study itself: Indications of both CMV infection and matching HLA type were provided by public TCR beta signatures. Whole-study results and caveats: HLA-C-restricted CMV clonotypes gave the most frequent clonotype in two of eight donors.

V shed 7 bases and J shed 7 bases, with 18 bases lying between them. CDR3 size: 14 residues. CDR1 and CDR2 (germline): SGDLS, YYNGEE. This clonotype was picked up many times. Its antigen is undetermined. TCRdb ran MiXCR on the reads and lists one entry per CDR3 protein. This table has 130,000 or so distinct CDR3 sequences, roughly 6.5% appearing once. Sequenced sample: PBMCs. The chain employs TRBV9 and TRBJ1-5, with a possible D match to TRBD1 (6 bases). The TCR was taken from a human donor in good health (CMV status not recorded). Some clones in this sample may be carry-over from other donors' samples. The CDR3 nucleotides read TGTGCCAGCGGGGGGGGCGCGAAAGAACAGCCCCAGCATTTT. Its translation: CASGGGAKEQPQHF.